The 21 T cell receptor beta chains below were found in one sample sequenced in a study of long-term antiretroviral therapy in people with HIV. The immunoSEQ assay was v3.0, run at survey level. Clones were read by immunoSEQ multiplex PCR, and TCRdb kept only the in-frame ones, dropping some. The sample consists of 25,000 to 35,000 clones, about 86% of them appearing once. This specimen was unsorted PBMCs, taken 0.8 years after starting antiretroviral therapy. Receptors were obtained from a woman in her twenties or thirties with HIV.

The chain is built from TRBV29-1 and TRBJ2-1, with 13 bases lining up with TRBD2. After removal of 5 bases from V and 7 bases from J, the junction contained 8 bases not matched to a gene. The CDR3 consists of 15 residues. Per germline, CDR1 SQVTM and CDR2 ANQGSEA. CDR3 loop: CSVSGLAGVINEQFF. The CDR3 DNA is TGCAGCGTTTCCGGACTAGCGGGGGTAATTAATGAGCAGTTCTTC.

The chain uses TRBV6-1 and TRBJ2-7; weak D call: TRBD1 (6 bases). Germline V gene lookup returns CDR1 MNHNS and CDR2 SASEGT. The CDR3 loop spans 14 amino acids. V gave up 5 bases and J gave up 0 bases, with 11 bases separating them. The CDR3 loop is CASSRWDNSYEQYF. As DNA, the CDR3 is TGTGCCAGCAGTCGATGGGACAACTCCTACGAGCAGTACTTC.

The CDR3 DNA reads TGCAGCGTTGAAGAGAGGTACGAGCAGTACTTC. Translating gives CSVEERYEQYF. The rearrangement uses TRBV29-1 and TRBJ2-7; D gene uncertain. Per germline, CDR1 SQVTM and CDR2 ANQGSEA. The CDR3 is 11 amino acids. V was trimmed by 0 bases and J by 4 bases, leaving 4 bases between them.

Only a few counts were recorded for this clone. This chain links TRBV5-6 with TRBJ1-6; no definite D call. The CDR3 covers 14 residues. V lost 4 bases and J 9 bases, leaving 14 bases between the germline ends. Germline loops: CDR1 SGHDT, CDR2 YYEEEE. CDR3 DNA sequence: TGTGCCAGCAGCCCCCTCGGCGCGAGTTCACCCCTCCACTTT. Protein: CASSPLGASSPLHF.

This clone was counted once. The CDR3 here is CASSSAVSWGRGETQYF. CDR3 coding DNA: TGTGCCAGCAGCTCGGCGGTATCGTGGGGGAGAGGAGAGACCCAGTACTTC. The chain has TRBV5-8 and TRBJ2-5; tentatively, D is TRBD1 or TRBD2 (5 bases each). CDR1 SGHTS and CDR2 YDEGEE come from the germline V gene. Between the trimmed V and J ends, which lost 3 bases and 4 bases, there was a span of 22 bases. The length of the CDR3 is 17 residues.

This clone has just one count. The rearrangement uses TRBV30 and TRBJ1-2; a possible D gene is TRBD1 (6 bases). Germline CDR1 GTSNPN, CDR2 SVGIG (reference sequence). V was cut by 0 bases and J by 6 bases, with 11 bases left in between. This CDR3 comprises 13 residues. The CDR3: CAWSVTQGNGYTF. The CDR3 bases are TGTGCCTGGAGTGTAACGCAGGGGAATGGCTACACCTTC.

The genes are TRBV7-8 and TRBJ1-2, with D perhaps matching TRBD1 (5 bases). This CDR3 has 19 amino acids. V was pared by 4 bases and J by 0 bases, with 24 bases between. Germline CDR1 is SGHVS and CDR2 is FQNEAQ. The CDR3 nucleotides are TGTGCCAGCAGCTCCGTAATACTTATCGACAGTGCCACTAACTATGGCTACACCTTC. This codes for CASSSVILIDSATNYGYTF.

The chain combines TRBV30 with TRBJ2-2, with D possibly matching TRBD2 (6 bases). This CDR3 comprises 15 residues. Germline CDR1 GTSNPN, CDR2 SVGIG (reference sequence). The ends were cut back, 3 bases at V and 4 bases at J, with 15 bases in the middle. CDR3 sequence reads: CAWRRRGRGTGELFF. CDR3 coding DNA: TGTGCCTGGAGGCGGCGGGGTAGGGGCACCGGGGAGCTGTTTTTT. The variable domain in full, with the rest retrieved from reference TRBV30 and TRBJ2-2, is SQTIHQWPATLVQPVGSPLSLECTVEGTSNPNLYWYRQAAGRGLQLLFYSVGIGQISSEVPQNLSASRPQDRQFILSSKKLLLSDSGFYLCAWRRRGRGTGELFFGEGSRLTVL.

The V call is TRBV25-1, the J call TRBJ2-5; D tentatively reads TRBD1 or TRBD2 (6 bases each). V lost 6 bases and J 5 bases, leaving 13 bases between the germline ends. This CDR3 is 13 amino acids long. Germline V gene sequence: CDR1 MGHDK, CDR2 SYGVNS. CDR3 in DNA: TGTGCCAGCAGATGGGGGGCCGTCGAGACCCAGTACTTC. It encodes CASRWGAVETQYF.

This clone was observed once. The genes are TRBV7-2 and TRBJ2-2; D gene ambiguous. Deletions cut 0 bases from V and 5 bases from J, with 4 bases between. CDR3 length equals 13 residues. The germline CDR1 and CDR2 sequences are SGHTA and FQGNSA. CDR3 sequence reads: CASSLAATGELFF. The CDR3 bases are TGTGCCAGCAGCTTAGCGGCGACCGGGGAGCTGTTTTTT. Filled out from reference TRBV7-2 and TRBJ2-2, the complete variable domain reads GAGVSQSPSNKVTEKGKDVELRCDPISGHTALYWYRQSLGQGLEFLIYFQGNSAPDKSGLPSDRFSAERTGGSVSTLTIQRTQQEDSAVYLCASSLAATGELFFGEGSRLTVL.

J is TRBJ2-2 and V is TRBV6-1, with 7 bases that match TRBD1. V was clipped by 5 bases and J by 6 bases; unmatched bases: 9. The CDR3 extends over 15 amino acids. The germline V gene has CDR1 MNHNS and CDR2 SASEGT. The CDR3 reads CASSPNPGQPGELFF. DNA of the CDR3: TGTGCCAGCAGTCCAAATCCGGGACAGCCCGGGGAGCTGTTTTTT.

The chain recombines TRBV11-2 with TRBJ1-5; no definite D call. V was pared by 1 base and J by 3 bases, with 7 bases between. CDR3 size: 14 residues. Germline CDR1 is SGHAT and CDR2 is FQNNGV. This chain's CDR3 is CASSLGLNNQPQHF. The CDR3 DNA reads TGTGCCAGCAGCTTAGGGCTGAACAATCAGCCCCAGCATTTT.

This clone was detected only once. The genes are TRBV6-5 and TRBJ2-7, with 7 bases that match TRBD2. Losses at the gene ends were 4 bases for V and 3 bases for J; bases not matched to a gene: 12. Germline-derived CDR1 and CDR2 are MNHEY and SVGAGI. This CDR3 has 16 residues. DNA of the CDR3: TGTGCCAGCAGTTCCGCCGAGCGGGGTTACCTCTACGAGCAGTACTTC. It codes for CASSSAERGYLYEQYF.

The CDR3 loop is CASSLTHHAGETQYF. Here the CDR3 DNA reads TGTGCCAGCAGCTTGACCCATCACGCGGGGGAGACCCAGTACTTC. The rearrangement links TRBV5-8 to TRBJ2-5; possibly TRBD2 for D (6 bases). CDR1 is SGHTS and CDR2 is YDEGEE in the germline V gene. Trimming cost V 1 base and J 5 bases, with 15 bases left between them. This CDR3 is 15 amino acids long.

V is TRBV27 and J is TRBJ2-5; a weak D match, TRBD2 (6 bases). This CDR3 contains 15 residues. CDR1 and CDR2 (germline): MNHEY, SMNVEV (reference sequence). The V and J ends lost 0 bases and 4 bases respectively, with 12 bases between them. In nucleotides, the CDR3 is TGTGCCAGCAGTTTATCTGGTAGGGGAGGAGAGACCCAGTACTTC. As protein: CASSLSGRGGETQYF.

The DNA for the CDR3 is TGTGCCAGCAGTGATAGGGACAGGGTAAACAATGAGCAGTTCTTC. This encodes CASSDRDRVNNEQFF. This rearrangement joins TRBV2 to TRBJ2-1, with 9 bases lining up with TRBD1. There are 15 residues in the CDR3. Germline-derived CDR1 and CDR2 are SNHLY and FYNNEI. Trimming cost V 3 bases and J 5 bases; bases outside gene matches: 5. Supplemented by reference TRBV2 and TRBJ2-1, the full variable domain reads EPEVTQTPSHQVTQMGQEVILRCVPISNHLYFYWYRQILGQKVEFLVSFYNNEISEKSEIFDDQFSVERPDGSNFTLKIRSTKLEDSAMYFCASSDRDRVNNEQFFGPGTRLTVL.

This clone was detected once. This chain uses TRBV15 with TRBJ2-1; 11 bases are shared with TRBD2. The V gene's germline CDR1 is LNHNV and CDR2 YYDKDF (reference sequence). CDR3 length equals 16 residues. V dropped 5 bases and J dropped 4; count of bases not matched to a gene: 7. This chain's CDR3 is CATSGRRTSGYNEQFF. CDR3 nucleotides: TGTGCCACCAGCGGCCGCCGGACTAGCGGGTACAATGAGCAGTTCTTC.

CDR3 protein: CASSTTGTQREQYF. The CDR3 DNA sequence: TGTGCCAGCAGTACGACAGGGACGCAGAGGGAGCAGTACTTC. V gene TRBV6-5 combines with J gene TRBJ2-7, with TRBD1 identical over 7 bases. Germline lookup yields CDR1 MNHEY and CDR2 SVGAGI. Trimming at V came to 5 bases and at J to 7 bases, leaving 11 bases not matched to a gene. The CDR3 totals 14 residues.

CDR3: CASSLWTGGDEQFF. The CDR3 DNA is TGTGCCAGTAGCCTATGGACAGGGGGGGATGAGCAGTTCTTC. This sequence joins TRBV19 and TRBJ2-1; TRBD1 matches 10 bases. V shed 6 bases, J shed 8 bases, and the junction held 7 bases outside the gene matches. Germline V gene data show CDR1 as LNHDA and CDR2 as SQIVND (reference sequence). The CDR3 extends over 14 amino acids.

The chain couples TRBV5-8 to TRBJ1-2; the D gene is possibly TRBD1 (6 bases). This CDR3 is 19 amino acids long. Trimming took 3 bases from V and 4 from J, leaving 28 bases between them. Germline V gene data show CDR1 as SGHTS and CDR2 as YDEGEE. In nucleotides, the CDR3 is TGTGCCAGCAGCTCTCCGGGATCACAGGGATATCGGATGAGCTATGGCTACACCTTC. It translates to CASSSPGSQGYRMSYGYTF.

CDR3 nucleotide sequence: TGTGCCAGCAGCTTAGTAGGGCTAGCGGGGCAGACGCAGTATTTT. It is translated as CASSLVGLAGQTQYF. The chain combines TRBV11-2 with TRBJ2-3; 9 nucleotides match TRBD2. After removal of 1 base from V and 9 bases from J, the junction contained 8 bases not matched to a gene. Germline values: CDR1 SGHAT, CDR2 FQNNGV. The CDR3 covers 15 residues.